The 27 T cell receptor beta chains given below trace back to one sample, sequenced in a study of tumor-infiltrating lymphocytes in primary liver carcinoma. A primer in the constant region served to generate TCR beta cDNA from 500 ng of total RNA. ARM-PCR was slightly modified, and three nested multiplex PCR rounds with it gave rise to the TCR beta libraries. Both of the initial two PCR rounds ran for around 9 cycles and employed TRBV1-TRBV30 forward primers alongside a C-beta reverse primer. One entry per CDR3 protein results from TCRdb running MiXCR on the multiplex PCR reads. This table has around 81,000 distinct CDR3 sequences, 71% appearing once. Co-extracted RNA and DNA came from approximately 20-30 mg of unsorted bulk tissue. Sequencing input: liver tumor tissue from sampling region 4. This sample's subset: tumor region T4, right-lateral pole. These TCRs come from a woman aged 55-69 years with primary liver carcinoma and hepatitis B virus infection.

This clonotype appeared many times. The chain employs TRBV28 and TRBJ2-7; D gene unclear. This CDR3 contains 12 residues. Germline CDR1 MDHEN, CDR2 SYDVKM. Trimming shortened V by 5 bases and J by 7 bases, and 12 bases separated the two germline ends. CDR3 amino acids: CASSLPGREQYF. The CDR3 nucleotides are TGTGCCAGCAGTCTCCCTGGGCGGGAGCAGTACTTC.

About this clonotype: A much larger clone is a single base away; this may be a read error. The genes are TRBV5-1 and TRBJ2-5, with TRBD1 matching 7 bases. The CDR3 sequence is 13 residues long. The V and J ends lost 6 bases and 9 bases, in that order; junction bases with no gene match: 11. The germline CDR1 and CDR2 sequences are SGHRS and YFSETQ. The CDR3 DNA follows: TGCGCCAGCAACCCCCCGGGACAGCGAGCCCAGTACTTC. Translated, it gives CASNPPGQRAQYF.

The V and J genes are TRBV6-1 and TRBJ2-1, with 10 bases identical to TRBD1. The CDR3 spans 14 residues. Per germline, CDR1 MNHNS and CDR2 SASEGT. The V gene end was trimmed by 6 bases and the J gene end by 12 bases; junction bases not matched to a gene: 11. In DNA, the CDR3 is TGTGCCAGCAGGAAACGGGACAGGGGTCACGTGCAGTTCTTC. This codes for CASRKRDRGHVQFF.

Remarks on this clonotype: A much bigger clone sits one base away, suggesting this may be a read error. The V and J genes are TRBV6-1 and TRBJ1-1; TRBD1 matches 9 bases. CDR3 length equals 16 residues. The germline V gene has CDR1 MNHNS and CDR2 SASEGT. V lost 11 bases and J lost 10; bases outside the gene matches: 23. The DNA for the CDR3 is TGTGCCGGTAAACAGGGGGCCCTTTCGGGAGTTCGAGCAGCTTTCTTT. This codes for CAGKQGALSGVRAAFF.

In regard to this clonotype: Germline is not matched at one junction end, which may reflect a read error. CDR3 residues: CANSYSVQDYHEHYF. The CDR3 coding sequence is TGTGCCAACAGCTACTCGGTCCAGGATTACCACGAGCACTACTTC. This chain uses TRBV6-5 with TRBJ2-7; D is unresolved. Germline V gene lookup returns CDR1 MNHEY and CDR2 SVGAGI. The CDR3 loop spans 15 amino acids.

Regarding this clonotype: At one end, the junction sequence differs from germline, possibly due to a read error. This rearrangement joins TRBV11-3 to TRBJ2-1; D possibly uses TRBD1 or TRBD2 (6 bases each). There are 17 residues in the CDR3. Germline values: CDR1 SGHNT, CDR2 YENEEA. The CDR3 DNA reads as TGTGCAAGCAGCTTAGGTAGGGGGGAGTGGGGTGTCGATGAGCAGTCCTTC. It translates to CASSLGRGEWGVDEQSF.

To note about this clonotype: Since a much larger clone is just one base distant, this may be a read error. The V call is TRBV7-8, the J call TRBJ2-1; 8 bases are shared with TRBD2. V gave up 3 bases and J gave up 6 bases; unmatched junction bases: 4. Germline-derived CDR1 and CDR2 are SGHVS and FQNEAQ. The CDR3 runs to 14 residues. CDR3 sequence (DNA): TGTGCCAGCAGCTTTACCGGGAGGGCCAATGAGCAGTTCTTC. This encodes CASSFTGRANEQFF.

V is TRBV29-1 and J is TRBJ2-3; 7 bases agree with TRBD1. Germline lookup yields CDR1 SQVTM and CDR2 ANQGSEA. The CDR3 has 11 amino acids. In DNA form, the CDR3 reads TGCGGTGTGGCTGACAGGGAGAGAGTGTATTTT. Its translation: CGVADRERVYF.

As concerns this clonotype: A much more abundant neighbour one base away suggests this may be a read error. This chain links TRBV6-1 with TRBJ1-6; D is possibly TRBD1 (6 bases). V was clipped by 6 bases and J by 11 bases, with 17 bases between them. This CDR3 contains 14 residues. The V gene's germline CDR1 is MNHNS and CDR2 SASEGT. CDR3 region: CASSRGLVNTPLHF. The CDR3 nucleotides are TGTGCCAGCAGCCGGGGGCTCGTAAATACACCCCTCCACTTT.

This clonotype came up many times. This rearrangement joins TRBV6-6 to TRBJ1-1; no reliable D call. V was cut by 2 bases and J by 1 base, with 5 bases left in between. CDR1 is MNHNY and CDR2 is SVGAGI in the germline V gene (reference sequence). This CDR3 spans 13 amino acids. This chain's CDR3 is CASSYTQNTEAFF. CDR3 sequence (DNA): TGTGCCAGCAGTTACACGCAGAACACTGAAGCTTTCTTT.

This clonotype was detected only a few times. The chain carries TRBV5-1 and TRBJ2-7; 9 positions agree with TRBD1. The germline gives CDR1 SGHRS, CDR2 YFSETQ. This CDR3 has 17 residues. Losses at the gene ends were 3 bases for V and 6 bases for J; bases not matched to a gene: 16. Here the CDR3 reads CASSSGIGTGIFPEQYF. The DNA for the CDR3 is TGCGCCAGCAGCTCAGGGATTGGGACAGGGATATTCCCCGAGCAGTACTTC.

A word on this clonotype: Just one base apart from a much larger clone, this may be a read error. The chain links TRBV10-3 to TRBJ1-1; D not resolved. The CDR3 runs 15 residues. Trimming pared 0 bases from V and 3 bases from J, leaving 11 bases between. From germline, CDR1 is ENHRY and CDR2 SYGVKD. Here the CDR3 reads CAISESTWVDTEAFF. The CDR3 DNA follows: TGTGCCATCAGTGAGTCGACGTGGGTGGACACTGAAGCTTTCTTT.

Details on this clonotype: The junction and the germline gene differ at one end; a read error may be behind it. The chain combines TRBV7-8 with TRBJ2-3, with D unclear. This CDR3 is 17 amino acids long. From germline, CDR1 is SGHVS and CDR2 FQNEAQ. Here the CDR3 reads CASSLVAPPSRTNTQYF. DNA of the CDR3: TGTGCCAGCAGCTTAGTCGCGCCTCCTTCTCGCACAAATACGCAGTATTTT. The full variable domain, rest sourced from reference TRBV7-8 and TRBJ2-3, is GAGVSQSPRYKVAKRGQDVALRCDPISGHVSLFWYQQALGQGPEFLTYFQNEAQLDKSGLPSDRFFAERPEGSVSTLKIQRTQQEDSAVYLCASSLVAPPSRTNTQYFGPGTRLTVL.

V and J are TRBV6-5 and TRBJ2-7; 8 bases are shared with TRBD2. CDR1 and CDR2 (germline): MNHEY, SVGAGI. The CDR3 has 15 residues. V lost 9 bases, J lost 3 bases, and 13 bases stayed unmatched. This chain's CDR3 is CASIAATGGYYEQYF. The CDR3 DNA reads as TGTGCCAGTATCGCGGCGACGGGAGGGTACTACGAGCAGTACTTC.

This chain connects TRBV11-2 to TRBJ2-7, with 9 bases matching TRBD1. The CDR3 contains 14 residues. CDR1 is SGHAT and CDR2 is FQNNGV in the germline V gene. The CDR3 reads CATLWTGVKYEQYF. In nucleotides, the CDR3 is TGTGCGACCCTCTGGACAGGGGTGAAGTACGAGCAGTACTTC.

A word on this clonotype: This clone may be a read error of a much larger clone one base away. The CDR3 loop is CASNVNTVMVNEQFF. CDR3 DNA sequence: TGTGCCAGCAATGTCAATACCGTCATGGTCAATGAGCAGTTCTTC. The chain carries TRBV28 and TRBJ2-1, with D unresolved. Germline CDR1 and CDR2: MDHEN and SYDVKM. V was clipped by 7 bases and J by 6 bases, with 19 bases between them. This CDR3 is built from 15 residues.

Relative to its sample, this clonotype is medium-sized. The V call is TRBV12-3 or TRBV12-4, the J call TRBJ2-5, with 8 bases identical to TRBD1. After removal of 5 bases from V and 9 bases from J, the junction contained 8 bases not matched to a gene. This CDR3 is built from 13 residues. This CDR3 reads CASSTDRARAQYF. The CDR3 nucleotides read TGTGCCAGCAGTACGGACAGGGCCAGGGCCCAGTACTTC.

Concerning this clonotype itself: A read error is likely, as this CDR3 ends without the conserved phenylalanine or tryptophan. The DNA is left out, because the CDR3 cannot be placed on it with certainty; the CDR3 is given as TCRdb lists it. This chain joins TRBV12-3 or TRBV12-4 and TRBJ2-7. The CDR3 is 14 residues long, counting both termini. The CDR3: CASSLADISYEQYI.

In regard to this clonotype: This may be a read error, as it is one base from a much larger clone. The rearrangement joins TRBV5-6 to TRBJ2-3; D gene unclear. CDR3 length equals 11 residues. CDR1 is SGHDT, CDR2 YYEEEE, per germline. For the CDR3, the DNA is TGTGTCAGCAGCTTCTCCGATACGCAGTATTTT. It encodes CVSSFSDTQYF.

This rearrangement joins TRBV10-3 to TRBJ2-2; no clear D gene. Trimming pared 1 base from V and 9 bases from J, leaving 15 bases between. This CDR3 region has 15 residues. Per the germline V gene, CDR1 is ENHRY and CDR2 is SYGVKD. The CDR3 nucleotides are TGTGCCATCAGTGAGTTGGGCCCCCGGGCCCGGGAGCTGTTTTTT. It encodes CAISELGPRARELFF.

About this clonotype itself: Sequence at one end of the junction differs from germline and may be a read error. The J gene is TRBJ1-5, the V gene TRBV6-5, with D hard to call. The CDR3 loop spans 15 amino acids. Per germline, CDR1 MNHEY and CDR2 SVGAGI. CDR3 DNA: TGTGCCAACAGTTATCGCAGCAATAGCAATGAGCCCCAGCATTTT. It specifies CANSYRSNSNEPQHF.

About this clonotype itself: This sequence may be a read error, since a much larger clone differs from it by one base. The chain uses TRBV28 and TRBJ1-1; D is ambiguous. Germline V CDR1 and CDR2: MDHEN, SYDVKM. There are 13 residues in the CDR3. CDR3 residues: CASSVTVNTEVFF. The CDR3 coding sequence is TGTGCCAGCAGTGTGACGGTGAACACTGAAGTTTTCTTT. Full variable domain (missing parts from reference TRBV28 and TRBJ1-1): DVKVTQSSRYLVKRTGEKVFLECVQDMDHENMFWYRQDPGLGLRLIYFSYDVKMKEKGDIPEGYSVSREKKERFSLILESASTNQTSMYLCASSVTVNTEVFFGQGTRLTVV.

Concerning this clonotype itself: This may arise from a read error, as a much more abundant clone is one base away. The rearrangement joins TRBV6-1 to TRBJ2-2; tentative D call: TRBD2 (5 bases). Germline assignment: CDR1 MNHNS and CDR2 SASEGT. CDR3 size: 15 residues. CDR3 amino acids: CAGSVGLARPGELFF. The CDR3 bases are TGTGCCGGCAGTGTCGGCCTAGCACGACCCGGGGAGCTGTTTTTT.

As to this clonotype: Sequence at one end of the junction differs from germline and may be a read error. The chain recombines TRBV11-2 with TRBJ1-1; maybe TRBD1 (5 bases). Germline assignment: CDR1 SGHAT and CDR2 FQNNGV. The CDR3 has 13 residues. CDR3 residues: CVSILDGGTEAFF. CDR3 nucleotides: TGTGTCAGCATCTTAGATGGGGGCACTGAAGCTTTCTTT.

This clonotype came up a few times. This sequence joins TRBV9 and TRBJ2-3; 9 bases align to TRBD2. Germline V gives CDR1 SGDLS, CDR2 YYNGEE. This CDR3 is built from 16 residues. Trimming removed 0 bases from V and 4 bases from J; junction bases left unmatched: 6. CDR3 in DNA: TGTGCCAGCAGCGTAGGGGTAGCGGGGGACCCAGATACGCAGTATTTT. Translating gives CASSVGVAGDPDTQYF. Full variable domain (remainder filled in from reference TRBV9 and TRBJ2-3): DSGVTQTPKHLITATGQRVTLRCSPRSGDLSVYWYQQSLDQGLQFLIQYYNGEERAKGNILERFSAQQFPDLHSELNLSSLELGDSALYFCASSVGVAGDPDTQYFGPGTRLTVL.

This clonotype has a count of ten or more. The chain has TRBV6-5 and TRBJ2-7, with a weak D call TRBD1 (6 bases). The V gene's germline CDR1 is MNHEY and CDR2 SVGAGI. The V gene lost 6 bases and the J gene lost 2 bases, with 17 bases spanning the gap. The CDR3 is 15 residues long. The chain's CDR3 is CASSLDRLVPYEQYF. CDR3 sequence (DNA): TGTGCCAGCAGCCTTGACAGGTTGGTCCCCTACGAGCAGTACTTC.

Details on this clonotype: This sequence may be a read error, since a much larger clone differs from it by one base. The chain uses TRBV5-1 and TRBJ2-1, with TRBD2 matching over 9 bases. The CDR3 extends over 14 amino acids. Per the germline V gene, CDR1 is SGHRS and CDR2 is YFSETQ. The CDR3 region is CPSSFSGSTNEQFF. The CDR3 nucleotides read TGCCCCAGCTCCTTTAGCGGGAGTACAAATGAGCAGTTCTTC.